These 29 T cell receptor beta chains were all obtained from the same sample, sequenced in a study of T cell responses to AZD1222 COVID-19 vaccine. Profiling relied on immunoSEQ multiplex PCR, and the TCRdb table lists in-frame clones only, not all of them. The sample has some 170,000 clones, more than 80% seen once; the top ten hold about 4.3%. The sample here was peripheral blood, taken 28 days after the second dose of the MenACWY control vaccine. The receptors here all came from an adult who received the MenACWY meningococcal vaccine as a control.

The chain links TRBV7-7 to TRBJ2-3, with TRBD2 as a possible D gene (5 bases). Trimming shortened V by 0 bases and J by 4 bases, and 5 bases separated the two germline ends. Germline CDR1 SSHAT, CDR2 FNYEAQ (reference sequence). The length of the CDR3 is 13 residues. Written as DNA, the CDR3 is TGTGCCAGCAGCTTAGCGGAGGCAGATACGCAGTATTTT. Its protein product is CASSLAEADTQYF.

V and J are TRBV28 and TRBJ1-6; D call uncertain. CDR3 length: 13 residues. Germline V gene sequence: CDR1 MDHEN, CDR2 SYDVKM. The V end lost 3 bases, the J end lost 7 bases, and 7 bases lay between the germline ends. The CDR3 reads CASSFPENSPLHF. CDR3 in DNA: TGTGCCAGCAGTTTTCCGGAGAATTCACCCCTCCACTTT.

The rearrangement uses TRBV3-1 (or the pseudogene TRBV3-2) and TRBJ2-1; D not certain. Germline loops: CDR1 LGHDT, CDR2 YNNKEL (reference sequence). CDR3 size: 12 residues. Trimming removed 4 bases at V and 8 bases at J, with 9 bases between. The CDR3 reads CASSLKSYEQFF. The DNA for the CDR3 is TGTGCCAGCAGCCTAAAGTCTTATGAGCAGTTCTTC.

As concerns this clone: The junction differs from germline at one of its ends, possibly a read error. The CDR3 DNA reads as TGTGCCAGCAGTTACAGGGACAGAGCCTCTTTT. Translated, it gives CASSYRDRASF. The chain has TRBV6-6 and TRBJ1-5, with 7 bases that match TRBD1. Germline V gene data show CDR1 as MNHNY and CDR2 as SVGAGI (reference sequence). The CDR3 loop spans 11 amino acids.

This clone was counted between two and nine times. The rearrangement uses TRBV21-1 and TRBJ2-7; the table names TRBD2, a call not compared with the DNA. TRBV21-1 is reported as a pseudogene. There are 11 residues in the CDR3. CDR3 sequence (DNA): TGTGCCAGCAGCAAAAAGCACGAGCAGTACTTC. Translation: CASSKKHEQYF.

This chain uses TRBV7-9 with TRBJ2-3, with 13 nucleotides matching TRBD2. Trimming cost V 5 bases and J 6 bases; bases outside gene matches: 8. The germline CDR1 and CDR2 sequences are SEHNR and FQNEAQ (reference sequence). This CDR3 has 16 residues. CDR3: CASSPGTSGKLDTQYF. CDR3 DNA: TGTGCCAGCAGCCCCGGGACTAGCGGGAAATTGGATACGCAGTATTTT.

In nucleotides, the CDR3 is TGCAGCTCCCGGGGGGATGGCTACACCTTC. Amino acid sequence: CSSRGDGYTF. This rearrangement joins TRBV29-1 to TRBJ1-2, with D possibly being TRBD1 (5 bases). V shed 8 bases and J shed 6 bases, with 10 bases lying between them. The length of the CDR3 is 10 residues. CDR1 and CDR2 from the germline V gene are SQVTM and ANQGSEA.

This chain's CDR3 is CASSAGDEQYF. CDR3 DNA sequence: TGTGCCAGCAGTGCTGGGGATGAGCAGTACTTC. This chain links TRBV6-4 with TRBJ2-7, with no clear D. CDR1 is MRHNA and CDR2 is SNTAGT in the germline V gene. This CDR3 has 11 residues. Deletions cut 4 bases from V and 7 bases from J, with 8 bases between.

The CDR3: CASSLVGGNYEQYF. The CDR3 nucleotides are TGTGCCAGCAGCTTAGTCGGGGGGAACTACGAGCAGTACTTC. This chain joins TRBV7-9 and TRBJ2-7, with TRBD2 matching over 7 bases. The CDR3 totals 14 residues. Trimming took 1 base from V and 3 from J; bases not matched to a gene: 3. Germline loops: CDR1 SEHNR, CDR2 FQNEAQ (reference sequence).

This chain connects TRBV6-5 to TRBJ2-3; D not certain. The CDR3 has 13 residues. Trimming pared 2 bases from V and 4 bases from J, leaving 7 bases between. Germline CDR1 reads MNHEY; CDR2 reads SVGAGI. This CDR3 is CASSYTAADTQYF. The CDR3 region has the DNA TGTGCCAGCAGTTACACGGCGGCAGATACGCAGTATTTT.

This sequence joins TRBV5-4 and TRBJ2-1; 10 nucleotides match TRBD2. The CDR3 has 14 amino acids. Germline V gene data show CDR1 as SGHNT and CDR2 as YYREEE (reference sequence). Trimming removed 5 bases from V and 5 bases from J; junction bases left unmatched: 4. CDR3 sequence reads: CASRLGTSDNEQFF. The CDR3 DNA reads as TGTGCCAGCAGGTTAGGGACTAGCGACAATGAGCAGTTCTTC.

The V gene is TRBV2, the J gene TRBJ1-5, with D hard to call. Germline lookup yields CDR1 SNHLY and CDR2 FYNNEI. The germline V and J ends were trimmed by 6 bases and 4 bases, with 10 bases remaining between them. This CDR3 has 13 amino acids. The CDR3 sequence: CASRVDKNQPQHF. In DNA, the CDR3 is TGTGCCAGCAGGGTTGACAAAAATCAGCCCCAGCATTTT.

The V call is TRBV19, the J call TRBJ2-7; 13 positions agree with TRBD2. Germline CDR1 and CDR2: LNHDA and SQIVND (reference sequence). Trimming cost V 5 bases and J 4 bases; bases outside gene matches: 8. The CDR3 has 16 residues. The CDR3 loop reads CASSPGLAGVGYEQYF. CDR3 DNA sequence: TGTGCCAGTAGTCCCGGACTAGCGGGAGTGGGGTACGAGCAGTACTTC.

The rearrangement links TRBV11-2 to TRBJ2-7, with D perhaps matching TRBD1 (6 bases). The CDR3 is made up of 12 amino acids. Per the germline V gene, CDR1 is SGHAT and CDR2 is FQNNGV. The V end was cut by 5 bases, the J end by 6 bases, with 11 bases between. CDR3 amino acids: CASSPTGIEQYF. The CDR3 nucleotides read TGTGCCAGCAGCCCAACAGGGATCGAGCAGTACTTC.

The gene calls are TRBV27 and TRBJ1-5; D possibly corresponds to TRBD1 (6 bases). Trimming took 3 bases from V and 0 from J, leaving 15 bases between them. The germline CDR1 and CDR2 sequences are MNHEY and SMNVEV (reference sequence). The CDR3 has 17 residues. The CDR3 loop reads CASSLALRTDSNQPQHF. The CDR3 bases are TGTGCCAGCAGTTTGGCCCTTCGGACAGATAGCAATCAGCCCCAGCATTTT.

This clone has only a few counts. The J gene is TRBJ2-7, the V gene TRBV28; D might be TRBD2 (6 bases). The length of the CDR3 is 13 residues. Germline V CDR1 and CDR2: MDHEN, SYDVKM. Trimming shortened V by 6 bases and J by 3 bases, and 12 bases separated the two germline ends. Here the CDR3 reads CASRRGTNYEQYF. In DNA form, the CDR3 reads TGTGCCAGCAGGCGCGGGACCAACTACGAGCAGTACTTC.

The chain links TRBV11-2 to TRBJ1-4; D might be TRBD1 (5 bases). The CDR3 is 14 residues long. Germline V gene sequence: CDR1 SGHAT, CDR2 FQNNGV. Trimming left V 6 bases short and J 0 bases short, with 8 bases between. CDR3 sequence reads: CASSAGATNEKLFF. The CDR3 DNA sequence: TGTGCCAGCAGTGCGGGGGCAACTAATGAAAAACTGTTTTTT.

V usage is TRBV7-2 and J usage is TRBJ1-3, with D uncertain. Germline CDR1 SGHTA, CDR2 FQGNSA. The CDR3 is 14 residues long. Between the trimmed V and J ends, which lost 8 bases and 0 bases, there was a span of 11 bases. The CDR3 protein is CASGPGNSGNTIYF. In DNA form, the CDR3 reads TGTGCCAGCGGACCGGGGAACTCTGGAAACACCATATATTTT.

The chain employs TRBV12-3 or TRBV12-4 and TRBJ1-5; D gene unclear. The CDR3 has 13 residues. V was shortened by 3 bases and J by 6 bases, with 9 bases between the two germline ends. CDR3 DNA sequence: TGTGCCAGCAGTTTTAATGACCGTCAGCCCCAGCATTTT. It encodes CASSFNDRQPQHF.

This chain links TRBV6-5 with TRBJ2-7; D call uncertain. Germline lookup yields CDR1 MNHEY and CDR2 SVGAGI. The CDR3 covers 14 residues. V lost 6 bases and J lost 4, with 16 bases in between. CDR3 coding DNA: TGTGCCAGCAGCCAGACTTACCTAAAGTACGAGCAGTACTTC. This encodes CASSQTYLKYEQYF.

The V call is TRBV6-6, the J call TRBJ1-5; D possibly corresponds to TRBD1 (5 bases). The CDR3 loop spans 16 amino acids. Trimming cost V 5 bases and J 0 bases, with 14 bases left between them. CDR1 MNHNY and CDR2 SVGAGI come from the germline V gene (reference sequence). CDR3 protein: CASSRPGTDSNQPQHF. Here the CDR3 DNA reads TGTGCCAGCAGTCGGCCCGGGACGGATAGCAATCAGCCCCAGCATTTT.

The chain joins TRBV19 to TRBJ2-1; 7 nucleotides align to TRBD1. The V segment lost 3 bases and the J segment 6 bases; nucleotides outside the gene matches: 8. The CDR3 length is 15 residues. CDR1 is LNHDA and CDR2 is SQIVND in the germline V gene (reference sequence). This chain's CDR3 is CASSIPTGTVNEQFF. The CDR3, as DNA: TGTGCCAGTAGTATCCCGACCGGGACAGTCAATGAGCAGTTCTTC. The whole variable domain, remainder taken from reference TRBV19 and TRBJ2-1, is DGGITQSPKYLFRKEGQNVTLSCEQNLNHDAMYWYRQDPGQGLRLIYYSQIVNDFQKGDIAEGYSVSREKKESFPLTVTSAQKNPTAFYLCASSIPTGTVNEQFFGPGTRLTVL.

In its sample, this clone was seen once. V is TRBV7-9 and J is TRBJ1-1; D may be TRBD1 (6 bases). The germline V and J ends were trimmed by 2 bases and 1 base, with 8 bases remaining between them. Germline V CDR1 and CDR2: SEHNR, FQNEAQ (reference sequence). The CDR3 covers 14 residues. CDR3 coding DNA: TGTGCCAGCAGCTTACAGGGGTGGAACACTGAAGCTTTCTTT. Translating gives CASSLQGWNTEAFF.

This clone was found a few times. Here the CDR3 reads CASSPTQGTNYGYTF. CDR3 nucleotide sequence: TGTGCCAGCAGCCCTACACAGGGGACTAACTATGGCTACACCTTC. The chain combines TRBV5-5 with TRBJ1-2, with 7 nucleotides matching TRBD1. The V segment lost 4 bases and the J segment 0 bases; nucleotides outside the gene matches: 6. This CDR3 contains 15 residues. Germline loops: CDR1 SGHKS, CDR2 YYEKEE (reference sequence).

The CDR3 nucleotides are TGTGCCATCAGTGACAGGGGCTCTGGAAACACCATATATTTT. Amino acid sequence: CAISDRGSGNTIYF. The J gene is TRBJ1-3, the V gene TRBV10-3; D is possibly TRBD1 (6 bases). Germline CDR1 ENHRY, CDR2 SYGVKD. There are 14 residues in the CDR3. Trimming took off 3 bases at V and 0 bases at J, with 6 bases between the two ends.

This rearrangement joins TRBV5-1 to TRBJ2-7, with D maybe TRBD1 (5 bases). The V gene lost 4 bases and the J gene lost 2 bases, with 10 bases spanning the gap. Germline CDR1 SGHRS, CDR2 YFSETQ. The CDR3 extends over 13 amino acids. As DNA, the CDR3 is TGCGCCAGCAGCGAACAGGTTCCCTACGAGCAGTACTTC. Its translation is CASSEQVPYEQYF.

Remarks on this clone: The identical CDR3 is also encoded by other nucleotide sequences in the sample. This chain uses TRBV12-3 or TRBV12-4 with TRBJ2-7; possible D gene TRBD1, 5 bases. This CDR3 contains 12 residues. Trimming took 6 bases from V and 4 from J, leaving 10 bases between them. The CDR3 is CASRPDSYEQYF. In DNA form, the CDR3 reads TGTGCCAGCAGGCCAGACAGTTACGAGCAGTACTTC.

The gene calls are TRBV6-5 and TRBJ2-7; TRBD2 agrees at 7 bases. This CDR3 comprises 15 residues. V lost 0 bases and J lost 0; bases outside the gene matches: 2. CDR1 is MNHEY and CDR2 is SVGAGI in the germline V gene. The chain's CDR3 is CASSYSASGSYEQYF. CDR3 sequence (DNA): TGTGCCAGCAGTTACTCGGCTAGCGGCTCCTACGAGCAGTACTTC.

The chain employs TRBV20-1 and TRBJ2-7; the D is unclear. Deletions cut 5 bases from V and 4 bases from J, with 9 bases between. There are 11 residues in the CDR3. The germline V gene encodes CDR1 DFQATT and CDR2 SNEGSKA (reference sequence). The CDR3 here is CSARTRYEQYF. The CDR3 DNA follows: TGCAGTGCTCGGACGCGTTACGAGCAGTACTTC.